Detailed here is one TCR beta chain. These data belong to a study of blood T cells in healthy people across ages. A J-beta primer mix and a sample-barcoded 5' primer were used in a second PCR of about 6 to 12 cycles. In TCRdb, the 5' RACE reads were re-called with MiXCR into one record per CDR3 protein. Found here are around 280,000 distinct CDR3 sequences, 25% to 30% of them singletons; the top ten hold about 30%. In germline, CDR1 is SEHNR, CDR2 FQNEAQ (reference sequence). V trimming: 5 bases; J trimming: 2 bases; junction bases outside the gene matches: 2. The CDR3 extends over 15 amino acids. This receptor was obtained from a woman aged 65 to 85 in good health. The specimen was blood. V is TRBV7-9 and J is TRBJ2-6, with 8 bases that match TRBD1. The CDR3 loop reads CASSQQGAGANVLTF. The CDR3 coding sequence is TGTGCCAGCAGCCAACAGGGGGCTGGGGCCAACGTCCTGACTTTC.